A selection of T cell receptor beta chains follows, all from one sample in a study of human T cells and chemical hapten exposure. TCRdb redid the calling of the RACE reads with MiXCR, one entry per CDR3 protein. Here the sample spans 150,000 or so distinct CDR3 sequences, about 14% being singletons. The input for sequencing was whole blood, taken in connection with sensitization to the hapten diphenylcyclopropenone (DPC). Receptors originate from a young woman with alopecia areata. Some clones in this sample may be carry-over from other donors' samples. Both conserved end residues are part of each CDR3. The D gene is left open where the match is weak. Size tells how often a clone was seen (once, few, many) or the class of an expanded clone, and some rows leave it out.

TRBJ1-5,TRBV7-2,few,NA,CASSPNQFSQPQHF,TGTGCCAGCAGCCCTAACCAGTTTTCTCAGCCCCAGCATTTT
TRBJ1-6,TRBV30,few,NA,CAWAPGGRNSPLHF,TGTGCCTGGGCCCCAGGAGGTCGAAATTCACCCCTCCACTTT
TRBJ2-6,TRBV6-6,once,NA,CASSAGTGANVLTF,TGTGCCAGCAGTGCGGGTACTGGGGCCAACGTCCTGACTTTC
TRBJ1-5,TRBV6-2/TRBV6-3,many,NA,CASTDNPNQPQHF,TGTGCCAGCACCGACAATCCCAATCAGCCCCAGCATTTT
TRBJ1-1,TRBV18,many,NA,CASSPGTGMNTEAFF,TGTGCCAGCTCACCCGGGACGGGAATGAACACTGAAGCTTTCTTT
TRBJ2-4,TRBV20-1,NA,TRBD2,CSAERKNDRSYSGRAKNIQYF,TGCAGTGCTGAGAGAAAAAATGACAGGTCTTATAGCGGGAGGGCCAAAAACATTCAGTACTTC
TRBJ1-6,TRBV20-1,few,NA,CSAVPSSYNSPLHF,TGCAGTGCGGTACCCAGCTCCTATAATTCACCCCTCCACTTT
TRBJ2-1,TRBV19,many,TRBD2,CASSILAGGLFNEQFF,TGTGCCAGTAGTATCCTAGCGGGAGGACTGTTCAATGAGCAGTTCTTC
TRBJ2-5,TRBV6-2/TRBV6-3,few,NA,CASRQPGSQETQYF,TGTGCCAGCAGACAGCCGGGGTCCCAAGAGACCCAGTACTTC
TRBJ1-2,TRBV3-1,few,NA,CASSPRSGLGGFGYTF,TGTGCCAGCAGCCCTCGTTCGGGTCTCGGGGGATTTGGCTACACCTTC
TRBJ1-5,TRBV6-5,many,NA,CASSPHRGGNQPQHF,TGTGCCAGCAGCCCCCACCGGGGGGGAAATCAGCCCCAGCATTTT
TRBJ1-5,TRBV18,few,NA,CASSPLADSNQPQHF,TGTGCCAGCTCACCACTGGCAGATAGCAATCAGCCCCAGCATTTT
TRBJ2-1,TRBV7-9,few,NA,CASSPGLRYNEQFF,TGTGCCAGCAGCCCGGGGCTCAGGTACAATGAGCAGTTCTTC
TRBJ2-1,TRBV7-2,NA,NA,CASSLEFGGRNEQFF,TGTGCCAGCAGCTTAGAGTTTGGTGGCAGGAATGAGCAGTTCTTC
TRBJ1-1,TRBV5-1,NA,NA,CASRRQERTEAFF,TGCGCCAGCAGAAGGCAGGAACGAACTGAAGCTTTCTTT
TRBJ2-4,TRBV7-9,NA,NA,CASSFPQGGGSPFSKNIQYF,TGTGCCAGCAGCTTCCCCCAGGGAGGGGGCAGTCCCTTTTCCAAAAACATTCAGTACTTC
TRBJ2-1,TRBV7-3,NA,NA,CASSPGDRFNEQFF,TGTGCCAGCAGCCCAGGCGACCGATTCAATGAGCAGTTCTTC
TRBJ1-4,TRBV29-1,few,NA,CSVGNLGSRGEKLFF,TGCAGCGTTGGAAACCTTGGGTCCCGGGGGGAAAAACTGTTTTTT
TRBJ1-1,TRBV30,NA,NA,CAWGGGTEAFF,TGTGCCTGGGGGGGCGGCACTGAAGCTTTCTTT
TRBJ2-7,TRBV7-8,many,TRBD2,CASSPKTSGSGYEQYF,TGTGCCAGCAGCCCAAAAACTAGCGGGAGTGGTTACGAGCAGTACTTC
TRBJ2-1,TRBV4-3,NA,TRBD2,CASSASGGGSYNEQFF,TGCGCCAGCAGCGCTAGCGGGGGGGGAAGCTACAATGAGCAGTTCTTC
TRBJ2-2,TRBV5-1,NA,NA,CASSLDPEVTGELFF,TGCGCCAGCAGCTTGGATCCGGAAGTCACCGGGGAGCTGTTTTTT
TRBJ2-1,TRBV23-1,many,NA,CASSQSGADRNDEQFF,TGCGCCAGCAGTCAATCGGGGGCGGACCGGAACGATGAGCAGTTCTTC
TRBJ1-1,TRBV18,many,TRBD1,CASSFGQANTEAFF,TGTGCCAGCTCATTCGGACAGGCGAACACTGAAGCTTTCTTT
TRBJ2-6,TRBV7-6,many,NA,CASSLAPIRGSQYSGANVLTF,TGTGCCAGCAGCTTAGCGCCTATCCGGGGTAGCCAATACTCTGGGGCCAACGTCCTGACTTTC
TRBJ2-1,TRBV7-3,NA,NA,CASSLSSLPPYNEQFF,TGTGCCAGCAGCTTATCATCTCTCCCCCCCTACAATGAGCAGTTCTTC
TRBJ2-2,TRBV4-3,NA,NA,CASSQGTEKTGELFF,TGCGCCAGCAGCCAAGGGACGGAGAAGACCGGGGAGCTGTTTTTT
TRBJ1-1,TRBV25-1,NA,NA,CASSELGESTEAFF,TGTGCCAGCAGTGAATTAGGGGAGTCCACTGAAGCTTTCTTT
TRBJ2-5,TRBV7-2,few,NA,CASSSRARQETQYF,TGTGCCAGCAGCTCACGGGCCCGCCAAGAGACCCAGTACTTC
TRBJ2-1,TRBV20-1,few,TRBD2,CSATGGRPLSYNEQFF,TGCAGCGCTACGGGCGGGAGGCCGCTCTCCTACAATGAGCAGTTCTTC
TRBJ2-3,TRBV29-1,many,NA,CSVEAGTDTQYF,TGCAGCGTTGAGGCAGGCACAGATACGCAGTATTTT